The next 32 T cell receptor beta chains were all read from a single sample in a study of CD8+ T cells in alopecia areata. As the sequencing template, cDNA was produced by extracting RNA and reverse transcribing it. The repertoire was sequenced with immunoSEQ multiplex PCR; TCRdb's copy has only in-frame clones and lacks some. The table lists 290,000 or so clones, no singletons, with more than 0.95% in the top ten. Cutaneous lymph node cells were pooled, and they were sorted using CD4, CD8alpha, NKG2D, NKG2ACE and other markers. Sample: CD4+ T cells sorted from a lymph node. These receptors came from a C3H/HeJ mouse with alopecia areata. For this mouse line, the MHC haplotype is H2-k.

For this clone: Each gene name is a mouse one. With the read ending 4 residues before the CDR3 end, the germline J gene is used to fill in that end. The chain uses TRBV19 and TRBJ2-3; 9 positions agree with TRBD2. The CDR3 runs 14 residues. V trimming: 8 bases; J trimming: 0 bases; junction bases outside the gene matches: 4. Germline loops: CDR1 FNHDT, CDR2 SITEND (reference sequence). The sequenced CDR3 bases are TGTGCCAGTGGGGGGGCGAGCAGTGCAGAA. As protein: CASGGASSAE. The full CDR3 protein is CASGGASSAETLYF.

This clone appeared a few times. Gene names denote mouse genes. From the germline J gene comes the end of the CDR3, since the read stops 4 residues before it. The chain links TRBV5 to TRBJ1-2; D uncertain. The germline V and J ends were trimmed by 0 bases and 0 bases, with 8 bases remaining between them. The CDR3 contains 15 residues. CDR1 is LGHNA, CDR2 YNLKQL, per germline (reference sequence). The part of the CDR3 DNA that was read is TGTGCCAGCAGCCAAGATAACAGTGCAAACTCC. As protein: CASSQDNSANS. The full CDR3 sequence reads CASSQDNSANSDYTF.

About this clone itself: A read error may be the cause here, since a much bigger clone is one base away. Any gene name here is a mouse gene name. The sample has other DNA sequences that encode this CDR3 too. Incomplete CDR3 DNA: TGTGCCAGCAGCCAAGAGGGACTGGGGGCAGAA. Encoded protein: CASSQEGLGAE. The full CDR3 is CASSQEGLGAETLYF. The rearrangement links TRBV5 to TRBJ2-3; 10 bases match TRBD2. The read ends 4 residues shy of where the CDR3 ends; the end is completed using the germline J gene. The J segment lost 3 bases and the V segment lost 0 bases, leaving 0 bases of the junction unmatched. The CDR3 is 15 amino acids. Germline V gene lookup returns CDR1 LGHNA and CDR2 YNLKQL (reference sequence).

This clone was found a few times. Gene and germline names: mouse. The read stops 4 residues short of the end of the CDR3; the missing end is completed from the germline J gene. At the DNA level, this CDR3 is encoded by other sequences in the same sample as well. This rearrangement joins TRBV1 to TRBJ2-7, with 11 bases lining up with TRBD2. The V gene's germline CDR1 is NSQYPW and CDR2 LRSPGD (reference sequence). This CDR3 comprises 14 residues. CDR3 sequence reads: CTCSAGLGVYEQYF. The covered CDR3 bases are TGCACCTGCAGTGCGGGACTGGGGGTTTAT.

As for this clone: Germline and genes: mouse. The sequence runs out 4 residues before the end of the CDR3; the remainder is reconstructed from the germline J gene. The V and J genes are TRBV19 and TRBJ2-2, with 10 nucleotides matching TRBD2. Germline lookup yields CDR1 FNHDT and CDR2 SITEND (reference sequence). The length of the CDR3 is 17 residues. Trimming cost V 4 bases and J 0 bases; bases outside gene matches: 6. The CDR3 protein is CASSASLGGTNTGQLYF. The part of the CDR3 DNA that was read is TGTGCCAGCAGTGCCTCACTGGGGGGGACAAACACCGGG.

The table lists this clone with a few counts. Germline and genes here are mouse. The read terminates 4 residues ahead of where the CDR3 ends, so the germline J gene completes it. The V gene is TRBV19, the J gene TRBJ2-1; 11 nucleotides align to TRBD1. The CDR3 covers 16 residues. In germline, CDR1 is FNHDT, CDR2 SITEND (reference sequence). The V and J ends lost 2 bases and 5 bases, in that order; junction bases with no gene match: 6. CDR3 sequence reads: CASSIRTGGPDAEQFF. CDR3 bases read: TGTGCCAGCAGTATCAGGACAGGGGGCCCGGATGCT. The variable domain in full, with the rest retrieved from reference TRBV19 and TRBJ2-1, is GGIITQTPKFLIGQEGQKLTLKCQQNFNHDTMYWYRQDSGKGLRLIYYSITENDLQKGDLSEGYDASREKKSSFSLTVTSAQKNEMAVFLCASSIRTGGPDAEQFFGPGTRLTVL.

This clone was recorded a few times. Gene names are mouse gene names. The CDR3 DNA, read in part, is TGTGCCAGCAGTGGGGGACAGGGGGATCAAGAC. Its protein product is CASSGGQGDQD. The whole CDR3 is CASSGGQGDQDTQYF. The chain links TRBV13-1 to TRBJ2-5; 11 bases map to TRBD1. From the germline J gene comes the end of the CDR3, since the read stops 4 residues before it. Germline lookup yields CDR1 NSHNY and CDR2 SYGAGN. Trimming took 3 bases from V and 3 from J; bases not matched to a gene: 3. The CDR3 sequence is 15 residues long.

About this clone: Here the gene names and germline are mouse. The read stops 4 residues short of the end of the CDR3; the missing end is completed from the germline J gene. V usage is TRBV19 and J usage is TRBJ2-1; no clear D. Germline CDR1 reads FNHDT; CDR2 reads SITEND (reference sequence). The CDR3 extends over 12 amino acids. The CDR3 bases that were read are TGTGCCAGCAGTATAGGGTTCGCT. Amino acids: CASSIGFA. In full, the CDR3 is CASSIGFAEQFF.

Points on this clone: Gene names denote mouse genes. The observed sequence ends 4 residues before the CDR3 terminus, with the missing tail filled in from the germline J gene. V is TRBV5 and J is TRBJ2-1; 12 bases are a match to TRBD1. The trim removed 0 bases at V and 5 bases at J, leaving 2 bases unmatched. CDR1 LGHNA and CDR2 YNLKQL come from the germline V gene (reference sequence). The CDR3 has 16 amino acids. The CDR3 protein is CASSQDRDRGHAEQFF. Incomplete CDR3 DNA: TGTGCCAGCAGCCAAGATAGGGACAGGGGGCATGCT.

This clone was counted a few times. The germline and genes are mouse ones. Read data end 4 residues before the CDR3 end; the end is taken from the germline J gene. J is TRBJ2-2 and V is TRBV13-3; unclear D gene. Trimming took 5 bases from V and 0 from J, leaving 8 bases between them. This CDR3 comprises 14 residues. CDR1 NNHDY and CDR2 SYVADS come from the germline V gene. CDR3 DNA (partial): TGTGCCAGCAGGCAGAGTGCAAACACCGGG. Residues: CASRQSANTG. The full CDR3 protein is CASRQSANTGQLYF.

In regard to this clone: Gene and germline names: mouse. Read sequence stops 4 residues before the CDR3 end, and the germline J gene provides the missing end. Distinct nucleotide sequences in the sample also encode this CDR3. This chain links TRBV13-3 with TRBJ2-1, with TRBD2 identical over 9 bases. CDR1 is NNHDY and CDR2 is SYVADS in the germline V gene. The CDR3 extends over 16 amino acids. V lost 0 bases to trimming and J lost 4 bases; unmatched junction nucleotides: 5. The sequenced part of the CDR3 DNA is TGTGCCAGCAGTGATGCAGGTCTGGGGGGGTATGCT. It yields the protein CASSDAGLGGYA. The entire CDR3 sequence reads CASSDAGLGGYAEQFF.

A note on this clone: Genes and germline come from the mouse. The read stops 4 residues short of the end of the CDR3; the missing end is completed from the germline J gene. The chain links TRBV17 to TRBJ2-2, with 7 bases that match TRBD1. The germline CDR1 and CDR2 sequences are MNHDT and YYDKIL. V was pared by 2 bases and J by 0 bases, with 6 bases of the junction left unmatched. The CDR3 has 17 residues. CDR3 sequence reads: CASSRPPGTANTGQLYF. Partial CDR3 DNA: TGTGCTAGCAGTAGACCTCCCGGGACAGCAAACACCGGG.

In its sample, this clone was seen a few times. The gene symbols are mouse symbols. The sample holds other DNA sequences that translate to the same CDR3. Here the CDR3 reads CTCSADRGQQDTQYF. The DNA read from the CDR3 is TGCACCTGCAGTGCAGATCGGGGACAACAAGAC. The chain combines TRBV1 with TRBJ2-5, with D possibly TRBD1 on 6 matching bases. The read ends 4 residues shy of where the CDR3 ends; the end is completed using the germline J gene. In germline, CDR1 is NSQYPW, CDR2 LRSPGD (reference sequence). Trimming removed 0 bases from V and 3 bases from J, with 10 bases in between. This CDR3 has 15 residues.

About this clone itself: Gene names denote mouse genes. The sequenced fragment ends 4 residues before the CDR3 boundary, so the rest is inferred from the germline J gene. The chain links TRBV5 to TRBJ2-1, with D perhaps matching TRBD1 (5 bases). Germline-derived CDR1 and CDR2 are LGHNA and YNLKQL (reference sequence). This CDR3 is built from 15 residues. Trimming cost V 0 bases and J 2 bases, with 8 bases left between them. The CDR3: CASSQDRVDYAEQFF. The part of the CDR3 DNA that was read is TGTGCCAGCAGCCAAGACAGGGTGGACTATGCT.

Only a few counts were recorded for this clone. Mouse gene names and germline throughout. The read finishes 4 residues shy of the CDR3 end, and the germline J gene is used to complete it. The chain carries TRBV1 and TRBJ1-1; no firm D call. The germline V gene has CDR1 NSQYPW and CDR2 LRSPGD (reference sequence). The CDR3 has 12 residues. This chain's CDR3 is CTCSAEGSEVFF. Incomplete CDR3 DNA: TGCACCTGCAGTGCAGAGGGGTCA.

This clone turned up a few times. The gene symbols are mouse symbols. The missing CDR3 end, 4 residues past where the read stops, is filled in from the germline J gene. This chain joins TRBV14 and TRBJ2-7; D is perhaps TRBD2 (5 bases). This CDR3 comprises 16 residues. Germline V gives CDR1 SGHDT, CDR2 FRDEAV. Trimming cost V 1 base and J 0 bases, with 14 bases left between them. This chain's CDR3 is CASSFDFGVSSYEQYF. The CDR3 bases that were read are TGTGCCAGCAGTTTCGATTTTGGGGTGAGCTCCTAT.

With regard to this clone: Gene names denote mouse genes. The missing CDR3 end, 4 residues past where the read stops, is filled in from the germline J gene. V gene TRBV13-1 combines with J gene TRBJ2-1, with 10 nucleotides matching TRBD2. CDR1 is NSHNY, CDR2 SYGAGN, per germline. V dropped 0 bases and J dropped 1; count of bases not matched to a gene: 1. CDR3 size: 16 residues. The CDR3 spells CASSDELGGNYAEQFF. The DNA read from the CDR3 is TGTGCCAGCAGTGATGAACTGGGGGGGAACTATGCT.

As regards this clone: All gene names here are mouse names. The read ends 4 residues shy of where the CDR3 ends; the end is completed using the germline J gene. Other DNA sequences in the same sample also yield this CDR3. This chain connects TRBV5 to TRBJ2-2; D is unresolved. This CDR3 is built from 13 residues. Germline V gene lookup returns CDR1 LGHNA and CDR2 YNLKQL (reference sequence). Between the trimmed V and J ends, which lost 0 bases and 5 bases, there was a span of 4 bases. CDR3 sequence: CASSQEGTGQLYF. The covered CDR3 bases are TGTGCCAGCAGCCAAGAAGGGACCGGG.

This clone was found a few times. Mouse names are used for the genes. The read finishes 4 residues shy of the CDR3 end, and the germline J gene is used to complete it. The chain combines TRBV19 with TRBJ2-5, with 9 nucleotides matching TRBD2. The germline V gene encodes CDR1 FNHDT and CDR2 SITEND (reference sequence). The CDR3 loop spans 15 amino acids. Germline trimming cut 6 bases from V and 2 bases from J; bases unmatched to any gene: 7. The sequenced part of the CDR3 DNA is TGTGCCAGCACCCAGGACTGGGGCTTCCAAGAC. It is translated as CASTQDWGFQD. The whole CDR3 protein is CASTQDWGFQDTQYF.

This clone occurred a few times. The genes and germline here are from mouse. From the germline J gene comes the end of the CDR3, since the read stops 4 residues before it. The V call is TRBV13-2, the J call TRBJ2-1; D uncertain. The CDR3 is 14 amino acids. Trimming took off 2 bases at V and 3 bases at J, with 9 bases between the two ends. Germline values: CDR1 NNHNN, CDR2 SYGAGS (reference sequence). Incomplete CDR3 DNA: TGTGCCAGCGGTGACTGGACGGTCTATGCT. Amino acids: CASGDWTVYA. The whole CDR3 protein reads CASGDWTVYAEQFF.

Comments on this clone: Germline and genes here are mouse. The CDR3 extends 4 residues past the end of the read, so its final part is completed from the germline J gene. V usage is TRBV5 and J usage is TRBJ1-1; 9 bases fit TRBD1. The CDR3 runs 14 residues. Looked up from germline, CDR1 is LGHNA and CDR2 is YNLKQL (reference sequence). The CDR3 loop reads CASSQGDRVPEVFF. The DNA read from the CDR3 is TGTGCCAGCAGCCAAGGGGACAGGGTGCCA.

Concerning this clone itself: The genes are named according to mouse. The missing CDR3 end, 4 residues past where the read stops, is filled in from the germline J gene. Within the sample, other DNA sequences also encode this same CDR3. V and J are TRBV31 and TRBJ1-2; 7 nucleotides agree with TRBD1. The germline CDR1 and CDR2 sequences are GKSSPN and SITVG. The CDR3 covers 13 residues. The CDR3 here is CAWSLAGGSDYTF. The sequenced part of the CDR3 DNA is TGTGCCTGGAGTCTAGCAGGGGGGTCC.

For this clone: The gene symbols are mouse symbols. The read ends 4 residues early relative to the CDR3; the germline J gene fills the gap. This sequence joins TRBV14 and TRBJ2-4, with 7 bases fitting TRBD1. Germline V gene lookup returns CDR1 SGHDT and CDR2 FRDEAV. The CDR3 spans 16 residues. V lost 5 bases to trimming and J lost 0 bases; unmatched junction nucleotides: 9. CDR3 sequence reads: CASSPGQVSSQNTLYF. Incomplete CDR3 DNA: TGTGCCAGCAGCCCTGGACAGGTTTCTAGTCAAAAC. Full variable domain (outside the CDR3, taken from reference TRBV14 and TRBJ2-4): EAGVTQSPRYAVLQEGQAVSFWCDPISGHDTLYWYQQPRDQGPQLLVYFRDEAVIDNSQLPSDRFSAVRPKGTNSTLKIQSAKQGDTATYLCASSPGQVSSQNTLYFGAGTRLSVL.

Concerning this clone: Gene labels here are mouse ones. The observed sequence ends 4 residues before the CDR3 terminus, with the missing tail filled in from the germline J gene. V gene TRBV5 combines with J gene TRBJ2-1; D unclear. Germline V lookup: CDR1 LGHNA, CDR2 YNLKQL (reference sequence). The CDR3 loop spans 13 amino acids. V lost 4 bases and J 2 bases, leaving 6 bases between the germline ends. CDR3 residues: CASSPQDYAEQFF. The sequenced part of the CDR3 DNA is TGTGCCAGCAGCCCACAAGACTATGCT.

Worth noting for this clone: Mouse gene names apply. Read coverage stops 4 residues before the CDR3 terminus; the germline J gene supplies the remainder. This chain links TRBV13-1 with TRBJ2-4; a weak D match, TRBD2 (6 bases). The CDR3 loop spans 12 amino acids. Germline lookup yields CDR1 NSHNY and CDR2 SYGAGN. The part of the CDR3 DNA that was read is TGTGCCAGCAGTCCTGGGGCGAAC. It translates to CASSPGAN. The full CDR3 protein reads CASSPGANTLYF.

To note about this clone: The germline and genes are mouse ones. CDR3 bases read: TGCACCTGCAGTGCAGACGGGACAGGCCTTTAT. Translated: CTCSADGTGLY. The entire CDR3 protein is CTCSADGTGLYEQYF. V and J are TRBV1 and TRBJ2-7; 8 nucleotides align to TRBD1. The sequenced fragment ends 4 residues before the CDR3 boundary, so the rest is inferred from the germline J gene. The CDR3 runs to 15 residues. CDR1 and CDR2 from the germline V gene are NSQYPW and LRSPGD (reference sequence).

Details on this clone: Genes and germline are mouse. The read terminates 4 residues ahead of where the CDR3 ends, so the germline J gene completes it. The same CDR3 also results from other DNA sequences found in this sample. This rearrangement joins TRBV31 to TRBJ2-3; D possibly corresponds to TRBD1 (6 bases). CDR1 is GKSSPN, CDR2 SITVG, per germline. The CDR3 extends over 15 amino acids. The V end was cut by 3 bases, the J end by 0 bases, with 13 bases between. CDR3 bases read: TGTGCCTGGAGCCCCGGGACAACTAGTGCAGAA. Amino acid sequence: CAWSPGTTSAE. The CDR3 as a whole reads CAWSPGTTSAETLYF.

A note on this clone: All gene names here are mouse names. The CDR3 extends 4 residues past the end of the read, so its final part is completed from the germline J gene. The V gene is TRBV13-1, the J gene TRBJ2-2; perhaps TRBD1 as D (7 bases). Germline CDR1 reads NSHNY; CDR2 reads SYGAGN. This CDR3 has 16 amino acids. V gave up 0 bases and J gave up 3 bases, with 12 bases separating them. The CDR3 DNA, read in part, is TGTGCCAGCAGTGATGCAGGGGGGACGGACACCGGG. Protein: CASSDAGGTDTG. The entire CDR3 protein is CASSDAGGTDTGQLYF.

This clone was counted a few times. The gene names here belong to mouse. The DNA ends 4 residues before the CDR3 does, and the rest of the CDR3 is filled in from the germline J gene. Distinct nucleotide sequences in the sample also encode this CDR3. This chain uses TRBV13-1 with TRBJ2-3; 9 positions match TRBD2. Germline values: CDR1 NSHNY, CDR2 SYGAGN. The length of the CDR3 is 15 residues. Unmatched junction bases numbered 5, after V lost 6 bases and J lost 0 bases. CDR3 residues: CASKDWGSSAETLYF. The DNA read from the CDR3 is TGTGCCAGCAAAGACTGGGGGTCTAGTGCAGAA.

With respect to this clone: Germline and genes: mouse. Read sequence stops 4 residues before the CDR3 end, and the germline J gene provides the missing end. This rearrangement joins TRBV13-1 to TRBJ2-1, with 11 nucleotides matching TRBD2. This CDR3 is built from 16 residues. V shed 3 bases, J shed 3 bases, and the junction held 5 bases outside the gene matches. Germline lookup yields CDR1 NSHNY and CDR2 SYGAGN. CDR3 sequence: CASSVGLGGGYAEQFF. Incomplete CDR3 DNA: TGTGCCAGCAGTGTCGGACTGGGGGGAGGCTATGCT.

On this clone itself: Gene names follow the mouse nomenclature. The read ends 4 residues before the CDR3 terminus; that terminus is restored from the germline J gene. The chain carries TRBV5 and TRBJ2-7; TRBD2 agrees at 9 bases. CDR1 LGHNA and CDR2 YNLKQL come from the germline V gene (reference sequence). The CDR3 runs 12 residues. The J segment lost 3 bases and the V segment lost 7 bases, leaving 1 base of the junction unmatched. The CDR3 reads CASTGLGYEQYF. Partial CDR3 DNA: TGTGCCAGCACGGGACTGGGCTAT.

About this clone itself: Here the gene names and germline are mouse. The read is 4 residues too short to cover the CDR3 end, so that end is filled in from the germline J gene. V gene TRBV5 combines with J gene TRBJ2-2; 10 nucleotides line up with TRBD2. The J segment lost 1 base and the V segment lost 2 bases, leaving 1 base of the junction unmatched. The V gene's germline CDR1 is LGHNA and CDR2 YNLKQL (reference sequence). The CDR3 has 16 amino acids. Partial CDR3 DNA: TGTGCCAGCAGCCAAACTGGGGGGGGAAACACCGGG. Translation: CASSQTGGGNTG. The entire CDR3 is CASSQTGGGNTGQLYF.